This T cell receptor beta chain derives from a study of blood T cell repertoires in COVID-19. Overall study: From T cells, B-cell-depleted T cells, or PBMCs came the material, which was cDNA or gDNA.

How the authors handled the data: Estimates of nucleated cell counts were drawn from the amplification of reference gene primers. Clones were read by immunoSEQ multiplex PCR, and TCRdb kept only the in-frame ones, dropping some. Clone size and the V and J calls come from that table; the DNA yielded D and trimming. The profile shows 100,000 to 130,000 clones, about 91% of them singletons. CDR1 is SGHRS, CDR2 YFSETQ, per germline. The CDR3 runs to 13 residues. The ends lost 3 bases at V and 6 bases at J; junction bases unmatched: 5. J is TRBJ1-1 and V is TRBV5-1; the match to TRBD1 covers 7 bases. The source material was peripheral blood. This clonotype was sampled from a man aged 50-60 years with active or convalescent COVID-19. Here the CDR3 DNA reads TGCGCCAGCAGCTGGACAGGTATGTCTGAAGCTTTCTTT. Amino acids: CASSWTGMSEAFF.